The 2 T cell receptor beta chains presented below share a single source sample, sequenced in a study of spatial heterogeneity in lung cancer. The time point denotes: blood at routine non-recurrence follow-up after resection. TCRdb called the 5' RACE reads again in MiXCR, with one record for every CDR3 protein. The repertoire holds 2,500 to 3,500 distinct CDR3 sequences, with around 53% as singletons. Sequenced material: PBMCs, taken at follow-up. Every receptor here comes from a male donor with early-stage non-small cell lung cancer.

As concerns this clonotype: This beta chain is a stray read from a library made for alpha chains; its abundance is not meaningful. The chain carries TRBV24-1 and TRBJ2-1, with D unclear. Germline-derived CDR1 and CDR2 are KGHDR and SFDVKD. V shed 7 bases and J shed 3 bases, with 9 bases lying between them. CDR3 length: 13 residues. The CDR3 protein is CATSPSGYNEQFF. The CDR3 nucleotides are TGTGCCACCAGCCCCTCTGGCTACAATGAGCAGTTCTTC.

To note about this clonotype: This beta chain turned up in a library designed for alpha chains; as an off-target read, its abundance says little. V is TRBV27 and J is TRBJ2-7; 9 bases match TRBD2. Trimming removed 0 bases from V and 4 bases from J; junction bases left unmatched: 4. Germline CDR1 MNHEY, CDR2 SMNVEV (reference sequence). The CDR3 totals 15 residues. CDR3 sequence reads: CASSLSSGRSYEQYF. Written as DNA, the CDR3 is TGTGCCAGCAGTTTATCTAGCGGGAGATCGTACGAGCAGTACTTC.